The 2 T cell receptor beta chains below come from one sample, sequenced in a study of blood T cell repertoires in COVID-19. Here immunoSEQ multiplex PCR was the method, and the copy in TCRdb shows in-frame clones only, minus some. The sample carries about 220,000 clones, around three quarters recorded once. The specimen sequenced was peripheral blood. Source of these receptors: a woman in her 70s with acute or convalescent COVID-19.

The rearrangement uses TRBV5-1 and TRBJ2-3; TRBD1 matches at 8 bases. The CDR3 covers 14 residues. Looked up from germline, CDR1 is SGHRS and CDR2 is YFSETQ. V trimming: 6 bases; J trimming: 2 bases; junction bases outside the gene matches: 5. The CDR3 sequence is CASNIQGVTDTQYF. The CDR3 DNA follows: TGCGCCAGCAACATACAGGGGGTCACAGATACGCAGTATTTT.

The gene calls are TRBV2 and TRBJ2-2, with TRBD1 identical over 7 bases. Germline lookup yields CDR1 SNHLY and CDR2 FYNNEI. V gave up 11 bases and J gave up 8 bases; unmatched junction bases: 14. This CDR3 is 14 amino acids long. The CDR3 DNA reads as TGTGCCCGAAGTAGGGACAACAGGGGAGGGGAGCTGTTTTTT. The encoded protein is CARSRDNRGGELFF. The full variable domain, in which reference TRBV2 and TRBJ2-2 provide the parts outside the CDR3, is EPEVTQTPSHQVTQMGQEVILRCVPISNHLYFYWYRQILGQKVEFLVSFYNNEISEKSEIFDDQFSVERPDGSNFTLKIRSTKLEDSAMYFCARSRDNRGGELFFGEGSRLTVL.